This TCR beta chain was identified during a study of graft-versus-host responses after intestinal transplantation. Regarding the study as a whole: Among circulating GvH clones, peak levels were associated with early post-transplant declines in HvG clones. Researchers found GvH clones in recipient marrow, and some showed up first in ileum or blood.

TCRdb's copy holds only in-frame clones and misses some; the assay was immunoSEQ multiplex PCR. The sample lists tens of thousands of clones, around 93% occurring once. Notes on this clone: No antigen is known for it.

The CDR3 length is 15 residues. After removal of 0 bases from V and 5 bases from J, the junction contained 6 bases not matched to a gene. The chain has TRBV6-7 and TRBJ2-5; 7 positions agree with TRBD1. TRBV6-7 is filed as an ORF, its function uncertain. The sequence was obtained from a human donor who received an intestinal transplant. The material sequenced was unstimulated CD8+ T cells sorted from spleen or lymph node cells, taken before intestinal transplant. This chain's CDR3 is CASSYSQGDEETQYF. The CDR3 nucleotides read TGTGCCAGCAGTTACTCCCAGGGGGATGAGGAGACCCAGTACTTC.